This T cell receptor (beta chain) derives from a study of T cell responses to AZD1222 COVID-19 vaccine. Study-wide results and limits: Nearly half of unique spike-specific TCRs reportedly avoided B.1.351 and B.1.1.7 mutated regions. The sample set comprised mostly white British donors with more females, and clonal diversity was possibly underestimated. Increased Spike-specific TCR breadth and depth were observed after two AZD1222 doses. Baseline serostatus was positive in only a handful of AZD1222 recipients.

Assay used: immunoSEQ multiplex PCR; TCRdb lists only in-frame clones, some missing. This table holds roughly 100,000 clones, 90% to 95% found once. The CDR3 covers 14 residues. V was shortened by 3 bases and J by 4 bases, with 13 bases between the two germline ends. Germline values: CDR1 MNHEY, CDR2 SMNVEV (reference sequence). Of note for this clone: Its antigen is undetermined.

The rearrangement joins TRBV27 to TRBJ2-7, with D tentatively TRBD1 (6 bases). This sequence was found in an adult in good health. The source material was peripheral blood, sampled on day 0 of AZD1222 vaccination. The chain's CDR3 is CASSLRVTGYEQYF. Here the CDR3 DNA reads TGTGCCAGCAGTTTGCGAGTCACAGGGTACGAGCAGTACTTC.